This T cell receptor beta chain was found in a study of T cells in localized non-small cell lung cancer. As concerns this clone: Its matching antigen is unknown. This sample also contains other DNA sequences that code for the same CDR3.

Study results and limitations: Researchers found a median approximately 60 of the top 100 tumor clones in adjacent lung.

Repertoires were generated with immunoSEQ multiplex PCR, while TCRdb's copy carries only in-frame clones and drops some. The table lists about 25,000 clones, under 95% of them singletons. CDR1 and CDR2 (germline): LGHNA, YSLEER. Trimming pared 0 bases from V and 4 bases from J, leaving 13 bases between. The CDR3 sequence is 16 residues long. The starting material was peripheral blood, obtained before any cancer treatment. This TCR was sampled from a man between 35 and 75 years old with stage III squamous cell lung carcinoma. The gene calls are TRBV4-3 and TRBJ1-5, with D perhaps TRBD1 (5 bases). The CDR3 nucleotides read TGCGCCAGCAGCCAAGATCTACGCGGGGGTAATCAGCCCCAGCATTTT. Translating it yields CASSQDLRGGNQPQHF.